This entry is about one T cell receptor beta chain. TCRdb's table, derived via immunoSEQ multiplex PCR, lists solely in-frame clones and lacks some. The table has 150,000 or so clones, about 86% seen once. Germline-derived CDR1 and CDR2 are LNHDA and SQIVND (reference sequence). Trimming cost V 5 bases and J 8 bases; bases outside gene matches: 18. The CDR3 covers 19 residues. The record originates from a study of cytomegalovirus exposure and HLA in healthy donors. The source is a human donor in good health. V gene TRBV19 combines with J gene TRBJ2-2; 12 bases align to TRBD1. The sequenced sample consisted of PBMCs. CDR3 residues: CASSSPLRGDRGRVGELFF. The CDR3 DNA reads as TGTGCCAGTAGTTCGCCCCTTCGGGGGGACAGGGGGCGCGTGGGGGAGCTGTTTTTT.